This TCR beta chain stems from a study of persistence of HIV-infected CD4 T cells. As for the study in general: Multiple blood draws of up to roughly 200 mL, except two donors with single leukapheresis.

An overlapping HIV-1 Gag peptide pool stimulated these cells at about 1 ug/peptide/mL. CD40L-negative CD69-negative CD45RO-high memory CD4+ T cells were sorted as populations depleted of antigen-responding cells. Undetectable plasma HIV-1 RNA below 50 copies/mL lasted at least 4 years. The immunoSEQ assay was version 4, run in survey mode. Sequencing used immunoSEQ multiplex PCR; TCRdb keeps in-frame clones, though not all of them. The data contain approximately 65,000 clones, under 80% of them singletons. A note on this clone: Its antigen is not known.

V lost 5 bases and J lost 6; bases outside the gene matches: 14. CDR3 size: 18 residues. Germline V lookup: CDR1 SGHAT, CDR2 FQNNGV. This sequence was found in an adult man with HIV who was CMV-seropositive. This sequence joins TRBV11-2 and TRBJ2-3, with 13 bases lining up with TRBD2. This sample comprised CD4+ T cells sorted from PBMCs after roughly 18-hour stimulation, obtained from a patient who received antiretroviral therapy. Written as DNA, the CDR3 is TGTGCCAGCAGCAGCGGACTAGCGGGGGCCCTCTTAGGGGATACGCAGTATTTT. Protein product: CASSSGLAGALLGDTQYF.